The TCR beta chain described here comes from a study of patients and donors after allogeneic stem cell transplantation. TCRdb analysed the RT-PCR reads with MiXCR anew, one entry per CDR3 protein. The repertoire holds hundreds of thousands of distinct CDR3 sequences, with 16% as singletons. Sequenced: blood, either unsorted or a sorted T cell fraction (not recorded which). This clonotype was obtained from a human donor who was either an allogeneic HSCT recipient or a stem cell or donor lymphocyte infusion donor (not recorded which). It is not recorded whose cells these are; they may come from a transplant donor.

The CDR3 nucleotides read TGCGCCAGCAGCCAAGCTAGGGACAGGGTCACCTACAATGAGCAGTTCTTC. Its protein is CASSQARDRVTYNEQFF. The rearrangement links TRBV4-3 to TRBJ2-1, with 9 positions matching TRBD1. The V segment lost 1 base and the J segment 2 bases; nucleotides outside the gene matches: 6. The CDR3 extends over 17 amino acids. The germline V gene encodes CDR1 LGHNA and CDR2 YSLEER.